This T cell receptor beta chain was observed in a study of neurological immune-mediated disorders. Synthesis of cDNA was performed by 5'RACE using 10-nucleotide random UMIs. TCRdb reanalysed the 5' RACE reads using MiXCR and keeps one entry per CDR3 protein. The sample includes more than 35,000 distinct CDR3 sequences, under 13% of them seen just once. Overall study findings and caveats: No CDR3 amino acid sequences recurred among expanded clones across subjects, suggesting private repertoires in all groups. The study found the most TCR clonal expansion in HTLV-1-associated myelopathy and the least in multiple sclerosis, below healthy controls.

Losses at the gene ends were 1 base for V and 2 bases for J; bases not matched to a gene: 2. This CDR3 comprises 14 residues. The germline V gene has CDR1 DFQATT and CDR2 SNEGSKA (reference sequence). This clonotype was recorded at least ten times. Its antigen is currently unknown. The unsorted libraries originated from 2 million PBMCs kept at -80 C. This receptor was obtained from a woman aged 25 to 39 with HTLV-1-associated myelopathy (HAM/TSP). The specimen was PBMCs. The V call is TRBV20-1, the J call TRBJ2-1; 7 positions match TRBD2. The CDR3 DNA reads TGCAGTGCTAGAGGCGCGGGGGCCTACAATGAGCAGTTCTTC. Encoded protein: CSARGAGAYNEQFF.